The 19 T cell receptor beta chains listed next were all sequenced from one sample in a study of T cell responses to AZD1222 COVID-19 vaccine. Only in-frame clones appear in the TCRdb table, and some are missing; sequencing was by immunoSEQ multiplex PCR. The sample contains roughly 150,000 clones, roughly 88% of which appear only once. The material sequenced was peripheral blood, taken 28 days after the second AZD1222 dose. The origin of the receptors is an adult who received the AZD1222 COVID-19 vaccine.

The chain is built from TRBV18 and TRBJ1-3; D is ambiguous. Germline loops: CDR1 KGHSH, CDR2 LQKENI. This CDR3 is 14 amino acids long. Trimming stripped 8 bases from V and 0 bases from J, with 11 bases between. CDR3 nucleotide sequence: TGTGCCAGCCGCCCAGGCCGCTCTGGAAACACCATATATTTT. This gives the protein CASRPGRSGNTIYF. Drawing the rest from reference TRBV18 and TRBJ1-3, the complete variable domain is NAGVMQNPRHLVRRRGQEARLRCSPMKGHSHVYWYRQLPEEGLKFMVYLQKENIIDESGMPKERFSAEFPKEGPSILRIQQVVRGDSAAYFCASRPGRSGNTIYFGEGSWLTVV.

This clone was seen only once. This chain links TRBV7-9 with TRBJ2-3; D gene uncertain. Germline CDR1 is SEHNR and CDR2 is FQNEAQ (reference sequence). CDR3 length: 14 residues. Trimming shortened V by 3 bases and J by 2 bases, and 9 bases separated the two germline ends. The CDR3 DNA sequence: TGTGCCAGCAGCTTGAGTAGTGCCACAGATACGCAGTATTTT. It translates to CASSLSSATDTQYF.

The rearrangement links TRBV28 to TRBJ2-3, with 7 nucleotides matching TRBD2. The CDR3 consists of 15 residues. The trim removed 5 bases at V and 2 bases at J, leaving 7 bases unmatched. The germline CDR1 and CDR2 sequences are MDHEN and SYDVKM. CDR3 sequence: CASSPRTSTTDTQYF. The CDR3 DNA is TGTGCCAGCAGTCCCCGGACTAGTACCACAGATACGCAGTATTTT.

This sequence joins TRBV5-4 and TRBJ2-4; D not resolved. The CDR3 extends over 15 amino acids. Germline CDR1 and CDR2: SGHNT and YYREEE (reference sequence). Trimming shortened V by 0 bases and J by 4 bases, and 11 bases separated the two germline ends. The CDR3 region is CASSLAGEAKNIQYF. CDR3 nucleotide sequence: TGTGCCAGCAGCTTGGCCGGTGAGGCAAAAAACATTCAGTACTTC.

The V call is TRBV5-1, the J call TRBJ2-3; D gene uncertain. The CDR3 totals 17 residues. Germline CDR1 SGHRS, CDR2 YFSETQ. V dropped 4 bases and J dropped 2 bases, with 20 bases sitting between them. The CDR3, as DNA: TGCGCCAGCAGCCCCCTCCCGATGGGCCAAGACACAGATACGCAGTATTTT. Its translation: CASSPLPMGQDTDTQYF.

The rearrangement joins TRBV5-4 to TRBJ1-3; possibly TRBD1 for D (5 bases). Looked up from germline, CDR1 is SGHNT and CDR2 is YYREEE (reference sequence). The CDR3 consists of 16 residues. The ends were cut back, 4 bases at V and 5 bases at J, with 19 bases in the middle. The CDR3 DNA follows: TGTGCCAGCAGCAACACCGGGGCCGTCGGGAGAAACACCATATATTTT. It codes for CASSNTGAVGRNTIYF.

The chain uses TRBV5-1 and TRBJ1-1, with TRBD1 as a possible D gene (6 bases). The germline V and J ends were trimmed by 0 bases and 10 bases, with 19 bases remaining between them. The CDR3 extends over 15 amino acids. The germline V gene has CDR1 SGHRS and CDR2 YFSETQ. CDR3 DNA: TGCGCCAGCAGCTTGGCCACATGGGGGGGGCCGGGAGCTTTCTTT. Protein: CASSLATWGGPGAFF.

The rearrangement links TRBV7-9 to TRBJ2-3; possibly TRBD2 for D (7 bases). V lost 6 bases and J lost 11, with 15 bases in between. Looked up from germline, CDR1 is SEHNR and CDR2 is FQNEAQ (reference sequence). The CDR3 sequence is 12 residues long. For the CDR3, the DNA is TGTGCCAGCAGGCCACAGGGAGGGGGGCAGTATTTT. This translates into CASRPQGGGQYF.

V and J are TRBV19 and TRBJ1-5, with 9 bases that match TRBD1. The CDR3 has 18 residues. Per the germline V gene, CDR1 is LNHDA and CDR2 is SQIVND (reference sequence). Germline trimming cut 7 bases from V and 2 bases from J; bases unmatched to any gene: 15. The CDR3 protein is CASTMGTGIGLGNQPQHF. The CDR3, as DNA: TGTGCCAGTACCATGGGGACAGGGATTGGGTTGGGCAATCAGCCCCAGCATTTT. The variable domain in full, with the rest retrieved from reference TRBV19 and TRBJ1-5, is DGGITQSPKYLFRKEGQNVTLSCEQNLNHDAMYWYRQDPGQGLRLIYYSQIVNDFQKGDIAEGYSVSREKKESFPLTVTSAQKNPTAFYLCASTMGTGIGLGNQPQHFGDGTRLSIL.

CDR3 loop: CASSLVGGGNQPQHF. The CDR3 coding sequence is TGTGCCAGCAGTTTAGTCGGGGGGGGCAATCAGCCCCAGCATTTT. The chain has TRBV27 and TRBJ1-5, with D possibly TRBD1 on 5 matching bases. The CDR3 length is 15 residues. The germline gives CDR1 MNHEY, CDR2 SMNVEV (reference sequence). The V end lost 2 bases, the J end lost 2 bases, and 10 bases lay between the germline ends.

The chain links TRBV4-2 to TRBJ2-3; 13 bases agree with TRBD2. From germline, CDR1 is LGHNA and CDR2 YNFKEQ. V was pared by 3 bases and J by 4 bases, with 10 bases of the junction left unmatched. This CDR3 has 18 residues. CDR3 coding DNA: TGTGCCAGCAGCCACTCCGGGACTAGCGGGACTGATGCAGATACGCAGTATTTT. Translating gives CASSHSGTSGTDADTQYF.

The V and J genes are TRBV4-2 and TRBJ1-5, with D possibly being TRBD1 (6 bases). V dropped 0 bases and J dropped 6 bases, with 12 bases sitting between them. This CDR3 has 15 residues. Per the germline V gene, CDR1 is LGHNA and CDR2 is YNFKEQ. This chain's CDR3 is CASSQEGGPSQPQHF. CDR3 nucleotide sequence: TGTGCCAGCAGCCAAGAGGGGGGGCCAAGTCAGCCCCAGCATTTT.

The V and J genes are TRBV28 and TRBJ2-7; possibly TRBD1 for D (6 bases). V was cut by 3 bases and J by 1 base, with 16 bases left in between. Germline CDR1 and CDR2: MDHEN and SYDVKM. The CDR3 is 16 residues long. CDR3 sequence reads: CASSFMGRGLSYEQYF. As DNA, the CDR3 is TGTGCCAGCAGTTTTATGGGCAGGGGTCTTTCCTACGAGCAGTACTTC.

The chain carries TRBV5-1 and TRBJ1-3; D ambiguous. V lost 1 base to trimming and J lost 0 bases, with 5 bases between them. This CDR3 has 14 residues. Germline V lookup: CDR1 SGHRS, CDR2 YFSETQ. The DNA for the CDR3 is TGCGCCAGCAGCTTGTGGAGCTCTGGAAACACCATATATTTT. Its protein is CASSLWSSGNTIYF.

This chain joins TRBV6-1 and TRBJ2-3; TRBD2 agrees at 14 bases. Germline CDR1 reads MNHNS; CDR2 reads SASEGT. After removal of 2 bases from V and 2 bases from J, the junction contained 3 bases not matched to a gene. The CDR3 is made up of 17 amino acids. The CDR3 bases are TGTGCCAGCAGTGAAACGGGACTAGCGGGGGCCACAGATACGCAGTATTTT. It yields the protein CASSETGLAGATDTQYF.

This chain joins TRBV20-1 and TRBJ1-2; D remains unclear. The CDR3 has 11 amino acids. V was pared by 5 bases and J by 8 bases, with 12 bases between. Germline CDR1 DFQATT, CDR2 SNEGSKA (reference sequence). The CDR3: CSAQRAFGYTF. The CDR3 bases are TGCAGTGCTCAGAGGGCATTCGGCTACACCTTC.

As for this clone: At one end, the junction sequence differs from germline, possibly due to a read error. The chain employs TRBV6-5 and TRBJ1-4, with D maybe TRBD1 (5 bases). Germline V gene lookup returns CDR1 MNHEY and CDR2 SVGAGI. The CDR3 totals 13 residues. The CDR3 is CASSYSQGALPIF. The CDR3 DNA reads TGTGCCAGCAGTTACTCTCAGGGTGCCCTCCCAATTTTT.

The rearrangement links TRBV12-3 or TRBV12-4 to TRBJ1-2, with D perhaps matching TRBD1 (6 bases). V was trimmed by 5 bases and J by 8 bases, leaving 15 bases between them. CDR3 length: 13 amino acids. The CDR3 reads CASSLGQWNGYTF. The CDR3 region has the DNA TGTGCCAGCAGTCTCGGACAGTGGAACGGCTACACCTTC.

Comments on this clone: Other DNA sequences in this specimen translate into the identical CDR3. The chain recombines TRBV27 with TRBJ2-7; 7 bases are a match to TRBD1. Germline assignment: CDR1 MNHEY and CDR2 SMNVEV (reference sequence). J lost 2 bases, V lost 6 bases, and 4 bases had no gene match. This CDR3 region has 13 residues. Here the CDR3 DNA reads TGTGCCAGCAGCCGACAGGGTCCCTACGAGCAGTACTTC. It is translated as CASSRQGPYEQYF.